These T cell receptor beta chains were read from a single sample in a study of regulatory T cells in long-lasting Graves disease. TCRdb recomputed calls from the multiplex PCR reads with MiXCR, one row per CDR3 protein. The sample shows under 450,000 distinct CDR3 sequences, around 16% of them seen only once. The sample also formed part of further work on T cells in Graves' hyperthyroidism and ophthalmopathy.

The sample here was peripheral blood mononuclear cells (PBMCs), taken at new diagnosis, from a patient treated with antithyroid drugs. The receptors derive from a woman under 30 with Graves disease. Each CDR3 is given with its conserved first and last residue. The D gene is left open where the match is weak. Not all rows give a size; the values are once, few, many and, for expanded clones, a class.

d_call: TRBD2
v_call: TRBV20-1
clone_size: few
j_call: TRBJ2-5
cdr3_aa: CSAATSGGLQETQYF
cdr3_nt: TGCAGTGCTGCCACTAGCGGGGGACTCCAAGAGACCCAGTACTTC

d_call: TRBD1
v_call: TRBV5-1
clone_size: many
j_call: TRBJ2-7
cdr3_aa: CASSFGTDYYEQYF
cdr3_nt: TGCGCCAGCAGCTTCGGGACAGACTACTACGAGCAGTACTTC

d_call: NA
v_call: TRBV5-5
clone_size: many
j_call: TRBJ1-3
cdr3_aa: CASSLAGPLSGNTIYF
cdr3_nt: TGTGCCAGCAGCTTGGCAGGTCCTCTATCCGGAAACACCATATATTTT

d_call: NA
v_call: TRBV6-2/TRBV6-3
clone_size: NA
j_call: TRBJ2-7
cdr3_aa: CASSEDRLARGEQYF
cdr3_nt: TGTGCCAGCAGTGAAGATAGACTCGCTCGGGGCGAGCAGTACTTC

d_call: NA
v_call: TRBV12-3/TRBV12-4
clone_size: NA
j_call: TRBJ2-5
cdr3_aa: CASSSLVGGQGTQYF
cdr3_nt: TGTGCCAGCAGTTCTCTGGTGGGAGGCCAGGGGACCCAGTACTTC

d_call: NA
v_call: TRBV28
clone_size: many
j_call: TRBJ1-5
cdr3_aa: CASRPLDSVSSGNQPQHF
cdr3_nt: TGTGCCAGCAGGCCCCTTGACAGTGTGTCGTCGGGTAATCAGCCCCAGCATTTT

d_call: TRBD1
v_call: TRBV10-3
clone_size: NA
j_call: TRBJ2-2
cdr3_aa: CAIGGGTGITGELFF
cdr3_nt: TGTGCCATCGGAGGGGGGACAGGGATCACCGGGGAGCTGTTTTTT

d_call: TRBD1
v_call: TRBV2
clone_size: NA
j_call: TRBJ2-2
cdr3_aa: CASTGTGGGGTGELFF
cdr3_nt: TGTGCCAGCACAGGAACAGGGGGCGGCGGCACCGGGGAGCTGTTTTTT

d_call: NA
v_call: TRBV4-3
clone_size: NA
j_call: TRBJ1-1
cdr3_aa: CASSQPRMTGGTEAFF
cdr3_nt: TGCGCCAGCAGCCAGCCCCGTATGACAGGCGGCACTGAAGCTTTCTTT

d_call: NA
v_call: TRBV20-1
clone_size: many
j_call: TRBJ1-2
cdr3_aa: CSARRGDYGYTF
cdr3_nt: TGCAGTGCTAGGCGGGGCGACTATGGCTACACCTTC

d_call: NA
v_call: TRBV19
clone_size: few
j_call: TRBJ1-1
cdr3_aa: CASSIDTGTDTEAFF
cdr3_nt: TGTGCCAGTAGTATAGACACAGGAACCGACACTGAAGCTTTCTTT

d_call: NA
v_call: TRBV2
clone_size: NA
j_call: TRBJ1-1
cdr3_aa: CASSVRGVNTEAFF
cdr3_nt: TGTGCCAGCAGTGTTCGTGGTGTCAACACTGAAGCTTTCTTT

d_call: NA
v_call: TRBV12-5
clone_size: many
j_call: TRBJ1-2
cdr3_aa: CASGLGSGSDGYTF
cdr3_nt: TGTGCTAGTGGTTTGGGGTCAGGGTCGGATGGCTACACCTTC

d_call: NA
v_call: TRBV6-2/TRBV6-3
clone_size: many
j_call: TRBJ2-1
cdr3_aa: CASSEGWEGDLYNEQFF
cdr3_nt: TGTGCCAGCAGTGAAGGTTGGGAGGGGGACTTGTACAATGAGCAGTTCTTC

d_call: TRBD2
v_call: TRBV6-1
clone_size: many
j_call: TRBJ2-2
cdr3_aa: CASSGTSGTRAGELFF
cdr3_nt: TGTGCCAGCAGCGGGACTAGCGGAACAAGAGCCGGGGAGCTGTTTTTT

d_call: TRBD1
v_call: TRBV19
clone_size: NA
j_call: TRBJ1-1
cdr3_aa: CASIRDRVNTEAFF
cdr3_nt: TGTGCCAGTATTCGGGACAGAGTGAACACTGAAGCTTTCTTT

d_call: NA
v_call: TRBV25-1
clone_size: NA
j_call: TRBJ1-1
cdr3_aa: CASRGGGGTEAFF
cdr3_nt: TGTGCCAGCAGGGGGGGGGGTGGTACTGAAGCTTTCTTT

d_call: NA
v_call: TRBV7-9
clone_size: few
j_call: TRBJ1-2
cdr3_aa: CASSVRESEDGYTF
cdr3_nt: TGTGCCAGCAGCGTCAGGGAAAGTGAAGATGGCTACACCTTC